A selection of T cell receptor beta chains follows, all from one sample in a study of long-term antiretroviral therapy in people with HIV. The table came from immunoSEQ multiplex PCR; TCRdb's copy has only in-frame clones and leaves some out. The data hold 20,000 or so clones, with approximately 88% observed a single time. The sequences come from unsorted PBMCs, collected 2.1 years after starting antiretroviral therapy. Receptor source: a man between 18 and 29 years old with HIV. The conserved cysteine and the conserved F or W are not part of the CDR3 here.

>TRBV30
AWSWGGEAF
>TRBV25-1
ASTGEGYGYT
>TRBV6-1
ASSPRARGGYT
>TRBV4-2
ASSHTPGEDYT
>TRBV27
ASSSRGPYEQY
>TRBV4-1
ASSQDWGGADEQY
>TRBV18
ASSRGQESSYEQY
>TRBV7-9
ASSSLGTGGFYEQY
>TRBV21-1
ASTSVGGVGEQY
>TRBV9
ASSAGIGGRTLEQY
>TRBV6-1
AAALHRNQPQH
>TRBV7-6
ASSMDKLYGYT
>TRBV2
ASSWGDEQF
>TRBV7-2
ASNYGTYEQY
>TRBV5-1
ASSLTFPSNTEAF
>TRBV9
ASSPARGNYGYT
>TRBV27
ASSPPGSYNEQF
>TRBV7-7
ASSLGREPGDTIY
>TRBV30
AWTGDGNEQF
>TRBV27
ASISPRGPYEQY
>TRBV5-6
ASSLGPPRETQY
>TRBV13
ASRAAPNTEAF
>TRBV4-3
ASSQLGNYGYT
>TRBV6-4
ASSEDRGSTEAF
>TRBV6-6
ASGRENTEAF
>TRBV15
ATSRDIYSNQPQH
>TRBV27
ASSPTPSSGNTIY
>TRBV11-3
ASSSSAGPTGEQY
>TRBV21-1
ASRGQGEYEQY
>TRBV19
ASSIGGHITQETQY
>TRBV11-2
ASIHGSGAGGYT
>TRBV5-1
ASSWESIFSPLH
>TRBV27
ASSPGLAGGSYEQY
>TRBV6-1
ASRDGRQLNTEAF
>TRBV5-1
ASSLTGDPGNTIY
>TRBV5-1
ASSLWSGNSYEQY
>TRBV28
ASSKKDGLLNQPQH
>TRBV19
ASIGRVDTEAF
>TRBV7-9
ASSLEDREDTQY
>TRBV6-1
ASSESPWSETPLF
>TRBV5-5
ASSLGGRDGQY
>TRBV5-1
ASSLGTSEVQEQF
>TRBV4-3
ASSQEWVGEGTSRYEQY
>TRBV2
ASTSTGEQY
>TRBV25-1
ASSEPDQY
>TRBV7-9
ASSLVSREQY
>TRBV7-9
ATLPEPPLEETQY